This TCR beta chain was recovered during a study of cytomegalovirus exposure and HLA in healthy donors. Points from the study as a whole: Analyzed later, most CMV-associated TCR beta chains appeared HLA-restricted. As a later analysis showed, several of the most significant clusters appeared to be linked to common viral pathogens.

For this clone: The antigen is not known.

The germline gives CDR1 SGHRS, CDR2 YFSETQ. The CDR3 consists of 16 residues. Unmatched junction bases numbered 6, after V lost 0 bases and J lost 7 bases. At collection, donors were nominally healthy, but unrecorded immune exposures were probable. PCR employed 60 Vbeta and 13 Jbeta primers. TCRdb's copy holds only in-frame clones and misses some; the assay was immunoSEQ multiplex PCR. The sample lists some 130,000 clones, roughly three quarters occurring once. The sample was PBMCs. V usage is TRBV5-1 and J usage is TRBJ1-6; 8 bases are a match to TRBD1. The TCR comes from a man between 18 and 29 years old in good health and CMV-seronegative. In nucleotides, the CDR3 is TGCGCCAGCAGCTTGGAAGTCGGACAGGGAAATTCACCCCTCCACTTT. Amino acids: CASSLEVGQGNSPLHF. The variable domain in full, completed from reference TRBV5-1 and TRBJ1-6, reads KAGVTQTPRYLIKTRGQQVTLSCSPISGHRSVSWYQQTPGQGLQFLFEYFSETQRNKGNFPGRFSGRQFSNSRSEMNVSTLELGDSALYLCASSLEVGQGNSPLHFGNGTRLTVT.